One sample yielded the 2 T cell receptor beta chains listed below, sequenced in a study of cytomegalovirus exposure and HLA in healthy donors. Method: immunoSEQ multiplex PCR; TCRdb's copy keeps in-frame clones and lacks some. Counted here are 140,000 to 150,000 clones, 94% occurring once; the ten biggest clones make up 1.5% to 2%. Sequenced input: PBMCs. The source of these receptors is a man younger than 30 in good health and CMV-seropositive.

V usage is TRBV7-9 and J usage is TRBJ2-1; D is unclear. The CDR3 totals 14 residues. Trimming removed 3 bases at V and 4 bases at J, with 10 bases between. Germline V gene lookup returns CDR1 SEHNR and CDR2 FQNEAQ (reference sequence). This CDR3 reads CASSLVEVYNEQFF. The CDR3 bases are TGTGCCAGCAGCTTGGTAGAAGTTTACAATGAGCAGTTCTTC.

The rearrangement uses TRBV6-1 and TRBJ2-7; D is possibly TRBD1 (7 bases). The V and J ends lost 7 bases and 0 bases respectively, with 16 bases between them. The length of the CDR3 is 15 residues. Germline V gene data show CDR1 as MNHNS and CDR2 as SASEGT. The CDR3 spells CASTRGDLSSYEQYF. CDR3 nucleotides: TGTGCCAGCACCAGGGGGGACCTTTCCTCCTACGAGCAGTACTTC.